This TCR beta chain was found in a study of T cells in Graves' hyperthyroidism and ophthalmopathy. Study findings and constraints: Most thyroid-expanded clonotypes above 0.001 were also found in blood. The model predicted ophthalmopathy a median approximately six months before onset.

Notes on this clonotype: No antigen is known for it. A much larger clone lies one base from this, so it may be a read error.

Based on clinical symptoms, serum thyroxine and TRAb, thyroid ultrasound and orbital computed tomography, diagnoses were reached. This CDR3 is 11 amino acids long. In germline, CDR1 is LNHDA, CDR2 SQIVND (reference sequence). With 6 bases removed from V and 5 bases from J, the gap between germline ends came to 4 bases. It was RNA transcripts that yielded the amplified TCR beta CDR3 regions. HTBI primers were the set used in a first-round RT-PCR of the TCR CDR3. TCRdb analysed the multiplex PCR reads with MiXCR anew, one entry per CDR3 protein. The table shows approximately 640,000 distinct CDR3 sequences, with nearly 45% occurring only once.

V is TRBV19 and J is TRBJ1-4; no firm D call. The sample taken for sequencing was peripheral blood or thyroid tissue (not recorded which). This TCR came from an adult man with Graves' disease, either hyperthyroidism or ophthalmopathy (not recorded which). The CDR3 region has the DNA TGTGCCAGTAGGAAGAATGAAAAACTGTTTTTT. Its protein is CASRKNEKLFF.